This T cell receptor beta chain was identified in a study of CD8+ T cells in alopecia areata. Documented treatment: oral pan-JAK inhibitor, 5-10 mg twice daily. From PBMCs, CD4+ and CD8+ T cells were sorted. After isolation, RNA underwent reverse transcription to generate cDNA as the sequencing template. The table came from immunoSEQ multiplex PCR; TCRdb's copy has only in-frame clones and leaves some out. The table lists around 190,000 clones, 50% to 70% of them singletons. Regarding this clone: Its antigen is as yet unknown.

Study-wide results and caveats: Scalp clonality and expanded CD8+ clones among the top 100 showed significant decreases with tofacitinib. Across lesional scalp, and particularly alopecia totalis/universalis, clonality surpassed that of normal scalp.

V trimming: 6 bases; J trimming: 5 bases; junction bases outside the gene matches: 11. This CDR3 region has 15 residues. Looked up from germline, CDR1 is SGHAT and CDR2 is FQNNGV. The sequence was obtained from a human donor with alopecia areata. Sequencing was performed on CD4+ T cells sorted from blood, taken at roughly week 49, from a patient treated with tofacitinib. The chain is built from TRBV11-2 and TRBJ1-1, with 8 bases that match TRBD1. The chain's CDR3 is CASSTGDRSLTEAFF. In DNA form, the CDR3 reads TGTGCCAGCAGTACCGGGGACAGGTCGTTGACTGAAGCTTTCTTT. The variable domain in full, with the rest retrieved from reference TRBV11-2 and TRBJ1-1, is EAGVAQSPRYKIIEKRQSVAFWCNPISGHATLYWYQQILGQGPKLLIQFQNNGVVDDSQLPKDRFSAERLKGVDSTLKIQPAKLEDSAVYLCASSTGDRSLTEAFFGQGTRLTVV.